Listed here are 15 T cell receptor beta chains from one sample, sequenced in a study of T-cell reconstitution after alpha-beta-depleted transplantation in children. The authors prepared the TCRbeta library with unique molecular identifiers. TCRdb passed the PCR reads through MiXCR, listing each CDR3 protein once. The repertoire includes about 640,000 distinct CDR3 sequences, around 17% of them detected once, and 1.1% sits in the top ten. Material: PBMCs from the stem cell graft donor, obtained from the stem cell graft. Source of these receptors: a human donor who donated a stem cell graft to a child with acute myeloid leukemia.

In its sample, this clonotype was seen a few times. The J gene is TRBJ1-2, the V gene TRBV7-2; D gene ambiguous. CDR1 and CDR2 (germline): SGHTA, FQGNSA. CDR3 length equals 12 residues. V was clipped by 1 base and J by 8 bases, with 8 bases between them. CDR3 sequence: CASSLGAGGYTF. For the CDR3, the DNA is TGTGCCAGCAGCTTAGGGGCGGGCGGCTACACCTTC.

This clonotype occurred once. A much larger clone differs from this one at a single base, so this may be a read error. V gene TRBV20-1 combines with J gene TRBJ2-1, with 8 bases aligning to TRBD2. Trimming at V came to 3 bases and at J to 2 bases, leaving 9 bases not matched to a gene. The CDR3 totals 16 residues. The germline V gene encodes CDR1 DFQATT and CDR2 SNEGSKA (reference sequence). Here the CDR3 reads CSASRGGLMAYNEQFF. CDR3 DNA: TGCAGTGCTAGCCGGGGGGGCCTTATGGCCTACAATGAGCAGTTCTTC.

This clonotype was detected many times. This chain joins TRBV5-1 and TRBJ2-7; 7 nucleotides match TRBD1. The CDR3 is 14 residues long. V was clipped by 2 bases and J by 3 bases; unmatched bases: 5. In germline, CDR1 is SGHRS, CDR2 YFSETQ. The CDR3 is CASSFVGDSYEQYF. The CDR3 region has the DNA TGCGCCAGCAGCTTTGTCGGGGACAGCTACGAGCAGTACTTC.

A few counts support this clonotype. The chain joins TRBV12-5 to TRBJ2-1; TRBD2 agrees at 12 bases. The CDR3 runs to 16 residues. The J segment lost 3 bases and the V segment lost 4 bases, leaving 4 bases of the junction unmatched. Per the germline V gene, CDR1 is LGHNT and CDR2 is FRNRAP. The CDR3 spells CASGSLAGGLYNEQFF. CDR3 DNA: TGTGCTAGTGGTTCCCTAGCGGGGGGGCTCTACAATGAGCAGTTCTTC.

This clonotype was detected many times. The J gene is TRBJ2-1, the V gene TRBV15; 12 bases agree with TRBD1. Looked up from germline, CDR1 is LNHNV and CDR2 is YYDKDF (reference sequence). The CDR3 covers 16 residues. V lost 9 bases and J lost 4; bases outside the gene matches: 10. The CDR3 coding sequence is TGTGCCACTGGGACAGGGGGCTTGGGGGTATACAATGAGCAGTTCTTC. Translation gives CATGTGGLGVYNEQFF.

This chain uses TRBV13 with TRBJ1-1; D gene uncertain. CDR1 and CDR2 (germline): PRHDT, FYEKMQ (reference sequence). Trimming removed 5 bases at V and 4 bases at J, with 11 bases between. CDR3 length equals 13 residues. CDR3 in amino acids: CASSPIGRTEAFF. The CDR3, as DNA: TGTGCCAGCAGCCCGATAGGGCGCACTGAAGCTTTCTTT.

This clonotype has more than one count but fewer than ten. The J gene is TRBJ2-3, the V gene TRBV20-1; 11 bases are shared with TRBD2. There are 15 residues in the CDR3. The V segment lost 2 bases and the J segment 3 bases; nucleotides outside the gene matches: 4. Germline-derived CDR1 and CDR2 are DFQATT and SNEGSKA (reference sequence). This chain's CDR3 is CSARSRTSGTDTQYF. Written as DNA, the CDR3 is TGCAGTGCTAGATCCCGGACTAGCGGGACAGATACGCAGTATTTT.

A single count supports this clonotype. The V and J genes are TRBV2 and TRBJ2-7; D gene ambiguous. Looked up from germline, CDR1 is SNHLY and CDR2 is FYNNEI. This CDR3 is built from 12 residues. V lost 3 bases to trimming and J lost 3 bases, with 6 bases between them. In DNA form, the CDR3 reads TGTGCCAGCAGTGACCTAGGCTACGAGCAGTACGTC. Translated: CASSDLGYEQYV.

V and J are TRBV12-3 or TRBV12-4 and TRBJ1-1; D is undetermined. V lost 10 bases to trimming and J lost 5 bases, with 23 bases between them. The CDR3 extends over 15 amino acids. CDR3: CANYFPPSRRTEAFF. In DNA, the CDR3 is TGTGCCAACTATTTTCCGCCCTCCAGGCGGACTGAAGCTTTCTTT.

On this clonotype: This may stem from a read error, because a much larger clone lies one nucleotide away. The chain recombines TRBV5-6 with TRBJ2-7, with D possibly matching TRBD2 (6 bases). The CDR3 is made up of 13 amino acids. Germline assignment: CDR1 SGHDT and CDR2 YYEEEE. V dropped 3 bases and J dropped 2 bases, with 9 bases sitting between them. The CDR3 region is CASSWGDPYEQYV. The CDR3, as DNA: TGTGCCAGCAGCTGGGGGGACCCCTACGAGCAGTACGTC.

This clonotype was seen at least ten times. The chain links TRBV20-1 to TRBJ1-3; possibly TRBD1 for D (6 bases). Trimming shortened V by 0 bases and J by 8 bases, and 14 bases separated the two germline ends. CDR3 length: 14 residues. Germline V gene data show CDR1 as DFQATT and CDR2 as SNEGSKA (reference sequence). The CDR3 loop is CSARDAAGEYTIYF. Written as DNA, the CDR3 is TGCAGTGCTAGAGATGCGGCAGGGGAGTACACCATATATTTT.

This clonotype turned up a few times. In DNA form, the CDR3 reads TGCAGTGCATCCCTAGCGGGTCAGAGCTCCTACAATGAGCAGTTCTTC. This codes for CSASLAGQSSYNEQFF. The chain carries TRBV20-1 and TRBJ2-1; 8 nucleotides agree with TRBD2. CDR3 size: 16 residues. From germline, CDR1 is DFQATT and CDR2 SNEGSKA (reference sequence). V dropped 6 bases and J dropped 0; count of bases not matched to a gene: 10.

Ten or more counts support this clonotype. The rearrangement links TRBV24-1 to TRBJ1-5; the D gene is possibly TRBD1 (5 bases). V was cut by 7 bases and J by 0 bases, with 12 bases left in between. Germline V CDR1 and CDR2: KGHDR, SFDVKD. There are 15 residues in the CDR3. The CDR3 DNA reads as TGTGCCACCAGATGGACACCCGATAGCAATCAGCCCCAGCATTTT. It translates to CATRWTPDSNQPQHF.

J is TRBJ1-4 and V is TRBV20-1; no clear D gene. CDR1 is DFQATT, CDR2 SNEGSKA, per germline (reference sequence). This CDR3 is built from 14 residues. Trimming removed 6 bases at V and 4 bases at J, with 15 bases between. The CDR3 DNA reads as TGCAGTGCACCGACCCAACCCGGTAATGAAAAACTGTTTTTT. It is translated as CSAPTQPGNEKLFF.

The chain uses TRBV20-1 and TRBJ2-1; 9 bases are shared with TRBD2. This CDR3 is 16 amino acids long. With 1 base clipped from V and 0 bases from J, the junction kept 4 bases outside the gene matches. Germline lookup yields CDR1 DFQATT and CDR2 SNEGSKA (reference sequence). The CDR3 loop reads CSARGPSGDSYNEQFF. The CDR3, as DNA: TGCAGTGCTAGAGGGCCTAGCGGGGACTCCTACAATGAGCAGTTCTTC.